This T cell receptor beta chain was obtained from a study of beta chain features in type 1 diabetes (dated by TCRdb to the late 2010s). Study-wide context: Mean age, gender distribution, total cell number and subset yield were not different between patients and healthy donors. A total of just under 110,000,000 sorted cells were examined across all samples, and RNA yield correlated strongly with the number of cells per subset. The study compared the TCRB repertoires of sorted circulating CD4+ T cell subsets in recently diagnosed type 1 diabetes patients with those in matched healthy donors. Regulatory and stem cell-like memory subsets were isolated from only 8 patients and roughly eight healthy donors, whereas naive and central memory subsets came from all 30 or so donors. On the study overall, not on this receptor specifically: Because cDNA rather than genomic DNA was sequenced, highly expressing activated cells could have been over-represented, although no difference in activation and CD3 levels was found between groups. Patients with type 1 diabetes made fewer insertions and deleted more nucleotides at VDJ recombination sites, implying thymic rearrangement abnormalities. Naive, central memory and regulatory TCRB repertoires appeared to be more alike among patients than among healthy donors. Because small numbers of individuals were included in the HLA sub-analyses, any influence of HLA type on TCRB rearrangement was left unresolved. A moderate but significant shortening of TCRB CDR3 length was observed in type 1 diabetes patients in all four CD4+ subsets. Shorter templates might have been favored by PCR, but patient and control samples were amplified and corrected together, so both groups would have been affected equally by any skew.

Each donor gave one peripheral blood draw, averaging around 0.11 L, which was collected into heparinised tubes. Using a panel that included CD45RO, CCR7, CD25, CD127, CD95 and CD27, naive, central memory, regulatory and stem cell-like memory CD4+ T cells were sorted on a BD FACSAria II. Every sorted population had a purity above 98%. PBMCs were isolated right away by Lymphoprep density gradient centrifugation and were stained directly, without culture. So that batch effects would be minimized, each experiment stained and sorted samples in pairs, pairing one healthy donor with one patient. The High Capacity cDNA Reverse Transcription Kit was used to reverse transcribe all of the isolated RNA, meaning that expressed TCRB transcripts were what got sequenced. Naive, central memory and regulatory T cell samples underwent deep immunoSEQ sequencing, averaging about 3.57 million total reads per sample. Sorted cells were lysed in RLT buffer, and RNA was extracted using DNase-treated RNeasy Micro or Mini kits according to cell number. To prevent cross-contamination, each cell subset was processed individually, whereas patient and healthy donor samples were processed jointly. The immunoSEQ multiplex PCR was used to amplify TCRB sequences from cDNA, generating 87-bp fragments that spanned the CDR3 region. Amplicons were sequenced on the Illumina HiSeq platform. Per the original workflow: PCR bias was computationally corrected using synthetic template baselines, reads within Hamming distance 2 were collapsed, and singletons that could not be merged were discarded. By aligning reads against IMGT, V, D and J genes, CDR3 length, and insertions or deletions at six rearrangement sites were assigned. Within each subset, clonotype counts were normalized to sorted cell number, after which true diversity and Gini coefficients were computed with the tcR R package. Repertoire sharing was quantified using the overlap coefficient calculated on TCRB nucleotide sequences. As a proxy for the pre-selection repertoire, out-of-frame TCRB sequences from naive cells were analyzed. In TCRdb, the immuneACCESS table is reduced to in-frame sequences with V and J assigned. These tables do not hold every clone; where another copy was compared, an unresolved V gene accounts for under half, and the others remain unexplained. The V and J calls and clone size were taken over from that table, and D and trimming were inferred from the DNA. The sample records more than 250,000 clones, 15% of which are singletons. Together, the top ten hold less than 0.02% of the sample.

Notes on this clone: Which antigen it targets is not known. Nothing much larger sits one base from this clone, and base qualities are not available.

The germline V gene supplies CDR1 KGHSH and CDR2 LQKENI. Taken from cysteine to phenylalanine, the CDR3 has 15 residues. Of all the DNA, just the CDR3 is kept, 45 bases in frame from base 1. V has 2 bases trimmed and J has 5 bases trimmed; junction bases matching no gene number 7. Rearrangement joined TRBV18 to TRBJ2-5; 8 bases in between match TRBD2. Sequenced: naive CD4+ T cells from blood. The cell subset or site label for this specimen denotes: true naive CD4+ T cells. The receptor's source is a man aged 18-30 years with type 1 diabetes. The CDR3 protein sequence reads: CASSPAILAVETQYF. The DNA sequence reads TGTGCCAGCTCACCAGCCATACTAGCGGTTGAGACCCAGTACTTC.